This T cell receptor (beta chain) was observed in a study of blood T cells in healthy people across ages. Using a J-beta primer mix together with a sample-barcoded 5' primer, a second PCR was run for roughly 7 to 11 cycles. MiXCR was run by TCRdb on the 5' RACE reads, yielding one entry per CDR3 protein. The sample lists more than 800,000 distinct CDR3 sequences; 45% were seen once. The CDR3 spans 14 residues. Germline-derived CDR1 and CDR2 are LGHDT and YNNKEL (reference sequence). Between the trimmed V and J ends, which lost 1 base and 1 base, there was a span of 7 bases. The receptor comes from a woman aged 55-70 years in good health. Sequenced input: blood. The rearrangement joins TRBV3-1 to TRBJ1-2; D not resolved. The CDR3 spells CASSQGGINYGYTF. Written as DNA, the CDR3 is TGTGCCAGCAGCCAAGGGGGTATTAACTATGGCTACACCTTC.